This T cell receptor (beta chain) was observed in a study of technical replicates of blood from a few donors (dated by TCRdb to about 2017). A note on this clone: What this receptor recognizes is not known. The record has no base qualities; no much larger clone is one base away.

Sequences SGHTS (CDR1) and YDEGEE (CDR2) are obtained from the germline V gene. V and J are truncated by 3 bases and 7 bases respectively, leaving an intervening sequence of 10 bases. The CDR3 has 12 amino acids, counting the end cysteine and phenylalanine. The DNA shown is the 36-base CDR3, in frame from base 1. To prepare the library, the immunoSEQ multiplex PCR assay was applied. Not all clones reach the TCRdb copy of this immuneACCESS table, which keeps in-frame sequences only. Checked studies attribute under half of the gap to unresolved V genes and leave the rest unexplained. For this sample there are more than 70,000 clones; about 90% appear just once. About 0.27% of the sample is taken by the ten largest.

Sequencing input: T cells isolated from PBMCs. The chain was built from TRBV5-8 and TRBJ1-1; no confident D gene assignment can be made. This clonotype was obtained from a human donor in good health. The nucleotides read TGTGCCAGCAGCTCGGACTTCCTTGAAGCTTTCTTT. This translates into CASSSDFLEAFF.